The 25 T cell receptor beta chains given below trace back to one sample, sequenced in a study of graft-versus-host responses after intestinal transplantation. This table comes from immunoSEQ multiplex PCR, and its TCRdb copy is limited to in-frame clones, with some not included. The sample consists of roughly 100,000 clones, approximately 94% of them appearing once. The antigens these receptors bind are not known. The sequencing here drew on unstimulated CD8+ T cells sorted from spleen or lymph node cells, taken before intestinal transplant. The receptor set was obtained from a human donor who received an intestinal transplant.

The chain employs TRBV11-1 and TRBJ2-3; tentatively, D is TRBD1 or TRBD2 (6 bases each). V was shortened by 3 bases and J by 0 bases, with 19 bases between the two germline ends. Germline CDR1 and CDR2: SGHAT and FQDESV (reference sequence). The CDR3 has 18 amino acids. This CDR3 is CASSLAVIRGASTDTQYF. CDR3 in DNA: TGTGCCAGCAGCTTGGCGGTTATAAGGGGGGCTAGCACAGATACGCAGTATTTT.

This rearrangement joins TRBV5-8 to TRBJ1-1; no firm D call. The CDR3 has 11 residues. Trimming pared 0 bases from V and 10 bases from J, leaving 7 bases between. CDR1 is SGHTS, CDR2 YDEGEE, per germline. CDR3 residues: CASSLGPGAFF. For the CDR3, the DNA is TGTGCCAGCAGCTTGGGTCCGGGAGCTTTCTTT.

V gene TRBV1 combines with J gene TRBJ2-1; TRBD2, the table's D call, was not compared with the DNA. TRBV1 counts as a pseudogene. CDR3 length equals 14 residues. The CDR3 here is CTSSLAGGYNEQFF. For the CDR3, the DNA is TGCACCAGCAGCCTAGCGGGGGGATACAATGAGCAGTTCTTC.

J is TRBJ1-5 and V is TRBV21-1. TRBV21-1 is an annotated pseudogene. The CDR3 spans 14 residues. This CDR3 reads CASSKGARNQPQHF. The CDR3 bases are TGTGCCAGCAGCAAAGGCGCGAGAAATCAGCCCCAGCATTTT.

The chain employs TRBV27 and TRBJ2-6, with D unclear. V was clipped by 3 bases and J by 0 bases, with 15 bases between them. CDR1 is MNHEY and CDR2 is SMNVEV in the germline V gene (reference sequence). The CDR3 is 18 residues long. The CDR3 sequence: CASSFYMDYSSGANVLTF. CDR3 bases: TGTGCCAGCAGTTTCTATATGGATTATAGCTCTGGGGCCAACGTCCTGACTTTC.

The V and J genes are TRBV12-5 and TRBJ1-2, with unresolved D. This CDR3 is built from 16 residues. V shed 6 bases and J shed 3 bases, with 20 bases lying between them. The V gene's germline CDR1 is LGHNT and CDR2 FRNRAP. The CDR3: CASGSYTEFPHYGYTF. CDR3 nucleotides: TGTGCTAGTGGGTCTTATACAGAGTTCCCTCACTATGGCTACACCTTC.

V and J are TRBV9 and TRBJ2-7, with 10 bases fitting TRBD2. V lost 7 bases and J lost 7; bases outside the gene matches: 14. Germline V gives CDR1 SGDLS, CDR2 YYNGEE. The CDR3 covers 15 residues. Here the CDR3 DNA reads TGTGCCAGCTCCCTGGGGTCTAGCGGGGGCGGGGAGCAGTACTTC. It encodes CASSLGSSGGGEQYF.

J is TRBJ1-5 and V is TRBV11-2, with D uncertain. This CDR3 spans 13 amino acids. Germline CDR1 reads SGHAT; CDR2 reads FQNNGV. V shed 2 bases and J shed 5 bases, with 7 bases lying between them. The CDR3: CASSLFRDQPQHF. The DNA for the CDR3 is TGTGCCAGCAGCTTATTCAGAGATCAGCCCCAGCATTTT.

This clone showed up just once. The chain couples TRBV4-1 to TRBJ2-1, with 8 bases lining up with TRBD2. This CDR3 has 15 residues. Trimming removed 5 bases from V and 6 bases from J; junction bases left unmatched: 9. In germline, CDR1 is MGHRA, CDR2 YSYEKL. CDR3 in DNA: TGCGCCAGCAGCTCGGACGGGGGGGCCAGCAATGAGCAGTTCTTC. Residues: CASSSDGGASNEQFF.

This clone was seen only once. The CDR3 nucleotides are TGTGCCAGCAGCTCCCCGACTAGCGGGGGGGCAAATGAGCAGTTCTTC. It encodes CASSSPTSGGANEQFF. The chain combines TRBV7-9 with TRBJ2-1, with 14 bases aligning to TRBD2. Trimming took 4 bases from V and 7 from J; bases not matched to a gene: 6. CDR3 length: 16 residues. Per germline, CDR1 SEHNR and CDR2 FQNEAQ (reference sequence).

This clone was seen only once. The chain has TRBV19 and TRBJ2-2; the D is unclear. Trimming pared 7 bases from V and 8 bases from J, leaving 14 bases between. Germline CDR1 is LNHDA and CDR2 is SQIVND (reference sequence). The CDR3 has 13 residues. CDR3 DNA sequence: TGTGCCAGTACGCTGTTGGGTTTTGGGGAGCTGTTTTTT. Protein sequence: CASTLLGFGELFF.

The chain uses TRBV7-2 and TRBJ2-7; D unresolved. The CDR3 consists of 14 residues. V shed 3 bases and J shed 1 base, with 10 bases lying between them. Germline V gene sequence: CDR1 SGHTA, CDR2 FQGNSA. The DNA of the CDR3 is TGTGCCAGCAGCTTCCACACTCTTTCCTACGAGCAGTACTTC. This sequence encodes CASSFHTLSYEQYF.

The CDR3 is CASSEPPRGGGELFF. The CDR3 bases are TGTGCCAGCAGTGAGCCACCCAGGGGTGGCGGGGAGCTGTTTTTT. This rearrangement joins TRBV6-4 to TRBJ2-2; a possible D gene is TRBD1 (6 bases). Between the trimmed V and J ends, which lost 3 bases and 7 bases, there was a span of 15 bases. This CDR3 region has 15 residues. The germline CDR1 and CDR2 sequences are MRHNA and SNTAGT.

The chain recombines TRBV7-9 with TRBJ2-7, with TRBD1 matching over 8 bases. Germline CDR1 reads SEHNR; CDR2 reads FQNEAQ (reference sequence). The J segment lost 2 bases and the V segment lost 5 bases, leaving 8 bases of the junction unmatched. The CDR3 has 15 residues. Here the CDR3 DNA reads TGTGCCAGCAGCCTAAAGACAGGGGACCCCTACGAGCAGTACTTC. This encodes CASSLKTGDPYEQYF.

The rearrangement links TRBV27 to TRBJ2-2; perhaps TRBD1 as D (5 bases). This CDR3 contains 16 residues. In germline, CDR1 is MNHEY, CDR2 SMNVEV (reference sequence). With 4 bases removed from V and 3 bases from J, the gap between germline ends came to 15 bases. The CDR3 coding sequence is TGTGCCAGCAGTTCTCAACAGGTCGTGGACACCGGGGAGCTGTTTTTT. This codes for CASSSQQVVDTGELFF.

The rearrangement uses TRBV27 and TRBJ1-1, with D tentatively TRBD1 (6 bases). CDR3 length: 16 residues. V was cut by 5 bases and J by 2 bases, with 18 bases left in between. The germline V gene has CDR1 MNHEY and CDR2 SMNVEV (reference sequence). The CDR3 coding sequence is TGTGCCAGCAGTACCCTTTTGGAGGGGGGTAACACTGAAGCTTTCTTT. Protein: CASSTLLEGGNTEAFF.

This chain connects TRBV7-9 to TRBJ1-1; D is unresolved. The germline V and J ends were trimmed by 6 bases and 4 bases, with 9 bases remaining between them. Germline loops: CDR1 SEHNR, CDR2 FQNEAQ (reference sequence). The CDR3 is made up of 12 amino acids. The CDR3 here is CASSKESTEAFF. The CDR3 region has the DNA TGTGCCAGCAGTAAAGAGAGCACTGAAGCTTTCTTT.

The rearrangement links TRBV7-9 to TRBJ2-1; weak D call: TRBD2 (5 bases). This CDR3 has 15 amino acids. Trimming took 4 bases from V and 7 from J, leaving 17 bases between them. Germline loops: CDR1 SEHNR, CDR2 FQNEAQ (reference sequence). As DNA, the CDR3 is TGTGCCAGCAGCTCCGAGGCTAGCCGTTGGAATGAGCAGTTCTTC. It encodes CASSSEASRWNEQFF.

V usage is TRBV4-1 and J usage is TRBJ1-3, with D perhaps matching TRBD1 (5 bases). The CDR3 runs to 17 residues. Germline V CDR1 and CDR2: MGHRA, YSYEKL. V was cut by 3 bases and J by 1 base, with 16 bases left in between. The CDR3, as DNA: TGCGCCAGCAGCCATGAACCGGGACCGGAGTCTGGAAACACCATATATTTT. The encoded protein is CASSHEPGPESGNTIYF.

This rearrangement joins TRBV7-9 to TRBJ1-1; D gene uncertain. The CDR3 covers 13 residues. V shed 8 bases and J shed 0 bases, with 10 bases lying between them. CDR1 is SEHNR, CDR2 FQNEAQ, per germline (reference sequence). CDR3 sequence: CASRSGMNTEAFF. The CDR3 DNA sequence: TGTGCCAGCCGGTCGGGCATGAACACTGAAGCTTTCTTT.

In this sample, this clone turned up a few times. Other DNA variants within this sample encode the same CDR3. The chain combines TRBV6-6 with TRBJ2-2, with D unresolved. Germline values: CDR1 MNHNY, CDR2 SVGAGI (reference sequence). Deletions cut 2 bases from V and 7 bases from J, with 2 bases between. The CDR3 length is 11 residues. Here the CDR3 DNA reads TGTGCCAGCAGTTACGACGGGGAGCTGTTTTTT. Encoded protein: CASSYDGELFF.

The V call is TRBV6-6, the J call TRBJ2-3; 8 nucleotides match TRBD2. Trimming removed 4 bases from V and 1 base from J; junction bases left unmatched: 4. The V gene's germline CDR1 is MNHNY and CDR2 SVGAGI (reference sequence). CDR3 length: 15 residues. In DNA, the CDR3 is TGTGCCAGCAGTTGGCTTAGCGGGGGCACAGATACGCAGTATTTT. Translation: CASSWLSGGTDTQYF.

The rearrangement links TRBV2 to TRBJ1-4; D unclear. The CDR3 runs to 14 residues. The V gene lost 10 bases and the J gene lost 0 bases, with 12 bases spanning the gap. Germline CDR1 is SNHLY and CDR2 is FYNNEI. In DNA form, the CDR3 reads TGTGCCACCACGGGCCCTCCAACTAATGAAAAACTGTTTTTT. Its translation is CATTGPPTNEKLFF. The full variable domain, its missing parts supplied by reference TRBV2 and TRBJ1-4, is EPEVTQTPSHQVTQMGQEVILRCVPISNHLYFYWYRQILGQKVEFLVSFYNNEISEKSEIFDDQFSVERPDGSNFTLKIRSTKLEDSAMYFCATTGPPTNEKLFFGSGTQLSVL.

In DNA, the CDR3 is TGTGCCAGCAGTGAAGCGATAGGGGTCTACTACGAGCAGTACTTC. It translates to CASSEAIGVYYEQYF. The chain uses TRBV2 and TRBJ2-7; perhaps TRBD1 as D (5 bases). V dropped 0 bases and J dropped 3 bases, with 12 bases sitting between them. The CDR3 runs to 15 residues. CDR1 and CDR2 from the germline V gene are SNHLY and FYNNEI.

This clone was observed a single time. The chain carries TRBV9 and TRBJ2-7, with D unresolved. Germline assignment: CDR1 SGDLS and CDR2 YYNGEE. The CDR3 extends over 10 amino acids. V was shortened by 0 bases and J by 5 bases, with 0 bases between the two germline ends. The CDR3 coding sequence is TGTGCCAGCAGCGTAGACGAGCAGTACTTC. Translation gives CASSVDEQYF.